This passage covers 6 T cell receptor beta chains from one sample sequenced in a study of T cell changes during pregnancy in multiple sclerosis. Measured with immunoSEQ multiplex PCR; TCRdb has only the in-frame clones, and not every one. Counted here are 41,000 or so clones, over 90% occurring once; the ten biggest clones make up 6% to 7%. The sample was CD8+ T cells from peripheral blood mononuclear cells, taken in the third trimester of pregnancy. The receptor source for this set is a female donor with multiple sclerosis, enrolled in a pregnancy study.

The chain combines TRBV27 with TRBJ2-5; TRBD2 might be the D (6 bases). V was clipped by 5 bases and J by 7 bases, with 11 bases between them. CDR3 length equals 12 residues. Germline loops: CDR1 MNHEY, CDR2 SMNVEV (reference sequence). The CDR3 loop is CASSGLGGTQYF. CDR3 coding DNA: TGTGCCAGCAGTGGACTCGGGGGGACCCAGTACTTC.

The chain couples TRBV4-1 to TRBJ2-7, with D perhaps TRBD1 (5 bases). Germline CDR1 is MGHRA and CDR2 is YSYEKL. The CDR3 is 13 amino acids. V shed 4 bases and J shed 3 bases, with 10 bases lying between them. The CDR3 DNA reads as TGCGCCAGCAGCCTCGCAGGGTACTACGAGCAGTACTTC. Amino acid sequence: CASSLAGYYEQYF.

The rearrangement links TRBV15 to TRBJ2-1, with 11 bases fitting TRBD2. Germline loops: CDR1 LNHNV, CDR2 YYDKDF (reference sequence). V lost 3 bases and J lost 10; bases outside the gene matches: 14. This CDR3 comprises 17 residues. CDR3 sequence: CATSSLFAGLAGYEQFF. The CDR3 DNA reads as TGTGCCACCAGCAGCTTATTTGCCGGACTAGCGGGCTACGAGCAGTTCTTC.

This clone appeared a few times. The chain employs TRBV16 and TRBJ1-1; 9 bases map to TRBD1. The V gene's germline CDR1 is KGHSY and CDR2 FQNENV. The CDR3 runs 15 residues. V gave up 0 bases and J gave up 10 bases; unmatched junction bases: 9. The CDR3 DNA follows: TGTGCCAGCAGCCAATCGGGGACAGGGCTCCCGGGAGCTTTCTTT. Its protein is CASSQSGTGLPGAFF.

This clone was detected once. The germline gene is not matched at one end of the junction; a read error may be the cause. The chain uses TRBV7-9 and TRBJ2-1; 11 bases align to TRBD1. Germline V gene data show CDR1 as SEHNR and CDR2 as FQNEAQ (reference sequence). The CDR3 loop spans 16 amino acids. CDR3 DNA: TGTACCAGCAGCCAGGGGACAGGGGGGATGGACAATGAGCAGTTCTTC. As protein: CTSSQGTGGMDNEQFF.

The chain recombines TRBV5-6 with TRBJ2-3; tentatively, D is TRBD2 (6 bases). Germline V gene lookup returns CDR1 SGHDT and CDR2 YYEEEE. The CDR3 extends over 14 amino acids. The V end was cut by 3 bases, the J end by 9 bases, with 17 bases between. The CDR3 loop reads CASSYREPHSTQYF. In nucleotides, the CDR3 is TGTGCCAGCAGCTACCGGGAGCCACACAGCACGCAGTATTTT.